One T cell receptor beta chain is described in this entry. This specimen comes from a study of cytomegalovirus exposure and HLA in healthy donors. In the PCR, 60 Vbeta and 13 Jbeta primers were used. The method was immunoSEQ multiplex PCR; TCRdb's version includes in-frame clones alone and lacks a portion of them. The table lists under 200,000 clones, around 80% of them singletons. This TCR came from a woman in her forties or fifties in good health and CMV-seropositive. The sample was PBMCs.

The CDR3 here is CASSSFAPEGEAFF. CDR3 DNA: TGTGCCAGCAGCTCGTTTGCTCCTGAGGGTGAAGCTTTCTTT. The chain is built from TRBV7-2 and TRBJ1-1; no definite D call. The CDR3 has 14 residues. In germline, CDR1 is SGHTA, CDR2 FQGNSA. Trimming removed 4 bases at V and 7 bases at J, with 16 bases between. The whole variable domain, remainder taken from reference TRBV7-2 and TRBJ1-1, is GAGVSQSPSNKVTEKGKDVELRCDPISGHTALYWYRQSLGQGLEFLIYFQGNSAPDKSGLPSDRFSAERTGGSVSTLTIQRTQQEDSAVYLCASSSFAPEGEAFFGQGTRLTVV.